This TCR beta chain was found in a study of blood T cells in healthy people across ages. Findings and limits, study-wide: The study found more naive CD4+ cells and higher diversity in long-lived than aged donors.

On this clonotype: The target antigen is unknown.

A sample-barcoded 5' primer and a J-beta primer mix were used in a second PCR of roughly 7 to 11 cycles. TCRdb reanalysed the 5' RACE reads using MiXCR and keeps one entry per CDR3 protein. The sample records about 1.5 million distinct CDR3 sequences, around 40% being singletons. The source is a woman between 18 and 29 years old in good health. The sample was blood.

In nucleotides, the CDR3 is TGCGCCAGCAGCCTCGTGAGCGGGGGGCCGAGAAATGAGCAGTTCTTC. Amino acid sequence: CASSLVSGGPRNEQFF. V is TRBV5-1 and J is TRBJ2-1; 9 nucleotides agree with TRBD2. Germline V gene data show CDR1 as SGHRS and CDR2 as YFSETQ. Trimming at V came to 4 bases and at J to 7 bases, leaving 12 bases not matched to a gene. The CDR3 is 16 amino acids.